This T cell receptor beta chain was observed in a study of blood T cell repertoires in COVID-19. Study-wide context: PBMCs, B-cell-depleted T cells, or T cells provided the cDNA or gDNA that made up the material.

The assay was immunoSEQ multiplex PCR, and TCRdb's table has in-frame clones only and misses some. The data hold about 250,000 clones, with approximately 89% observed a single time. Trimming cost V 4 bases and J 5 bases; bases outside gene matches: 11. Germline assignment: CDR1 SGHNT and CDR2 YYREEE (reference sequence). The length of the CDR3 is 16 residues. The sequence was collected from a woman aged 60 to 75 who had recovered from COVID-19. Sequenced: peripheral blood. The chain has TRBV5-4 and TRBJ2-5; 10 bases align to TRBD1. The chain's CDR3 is CASSKPGQGWQETQYF. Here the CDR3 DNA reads TGTGCCAGCAGCAAGCCGGGACAGGGGTGGCAGGAGACCCAGTACTTC.